This T cell receptor (beta chain) was retrieved from a study of OX40 agonist ivuxolimab in advanced cancers. Sequencing used immunoSEQ multiplex PCR; TCRdb keeps in-frame clones, though not all of them. Of 40,000 or so clones in the sample, 80% were seen once. Whole-study results and caveats: There were, on average, more expanded clones in CD8+ T cells than in CD4+. Those patients achieving a partial response at 0.1-3.0 mg/kg showed among the lowest clonal expansion.

Patients with autoimmune history or systemic immunosuppression were excluded. Drawing of blood for sampling happened at baseline, at cycle 4 day 1, and at cycle 7 day 1. Regarding this clone: Its matching antigen is unknown.

Sample: CD4+ or CD8+ T cells sorted from blood, taken in a trial of the OX40 agonist ivuxolimab. The receptor was isolated from an adult with an advanced solid tumor such as melanoma, head and neck, liver or kidney cancer.

For the CDR3, the DNA is TGCGCCAGCAGTGACGGGGGCGCAAACACTGAAGCTTTCTTT. Translating it yields CASSDGGANTEAFF. The rearrangement links TRBV10-1 to TRBJ1-1, with D perhaps TRBD1 (6 bases). Trimming took off 3 bases at V and 2 bases at J, with 10 bases between the two ends. This CDR3 has 14 amino acids. The germline V gene has CDR1 WNHNN and CDR2 SYGVQD (reference sequence).